The present TCR beta chain was sequenced within a study of breast tumors, draining lymph nodes, adjacent tissues. Findings of the study overall: Data fit most tumor T cells coming from lymph node, expanding in tumor. Tumor T cell lymph node origin was a supported hypothesis, not proven. Compared with lymph nodes, tumors were less diverse; compared with nontumor tissue, more.

Concerning this clonotype: Antigen specificity is unknown. A single base separates this from a much larger clone, so it may be a read error.

TCRdb reanalysed the multiplex PCR reads using MiXCR and keeps one entry per CDR3 protein. The table includes 45,000 to 60,000 distinct CDR3 sequences, 20% to 25% detected once. CDR1 and CDR2 from the germline V gene are MNHEY and SVGAGI. This CDR3 has 18 residues. This clonotype was obtained from a female donor with breast cancer. Some clones in this sample may be carry-over from other donors' samples. The rearrangement links TRBV6-5 to TRBJ1-3; D gene unclear. The material sequenced was breast tumor tissue. The CDR3 loop reads CASSHSFGKSFPGNTIYF. Here the CDR3 DNA reads TGTGCCAGCAGTCACTCGTTCGGGAAAAGTTTTCCTGGAAACACCATATATTTT.